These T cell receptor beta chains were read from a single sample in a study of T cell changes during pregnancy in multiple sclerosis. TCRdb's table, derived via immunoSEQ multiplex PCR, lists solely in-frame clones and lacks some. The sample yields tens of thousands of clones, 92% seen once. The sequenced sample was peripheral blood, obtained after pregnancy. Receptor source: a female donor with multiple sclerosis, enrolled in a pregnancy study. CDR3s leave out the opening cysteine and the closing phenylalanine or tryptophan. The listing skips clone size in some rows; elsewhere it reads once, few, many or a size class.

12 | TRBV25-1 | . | ASRGTGWEQPQH
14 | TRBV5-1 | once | ASSPRTGAMNTEAF
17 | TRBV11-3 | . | ASSSPGLAGLPNTGELF
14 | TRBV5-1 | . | ASSLMGQGARDTQY
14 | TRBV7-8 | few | ASSLVRLGGHYGYT
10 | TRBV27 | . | ASWTGQETQY
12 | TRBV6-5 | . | ASSYSGRGHGYT
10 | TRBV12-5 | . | ASGLVLWEQY
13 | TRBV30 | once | AWSALRHPRSGYT
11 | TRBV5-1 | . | ASITLAGNEQF
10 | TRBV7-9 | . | ASSSSSGELF
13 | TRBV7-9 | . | ASSYVPSGMYEQY
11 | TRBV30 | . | AWRSGGSEKLF